This T cell receptor beta chain was found in a study of monozygotic twins with inflammatory bowel disease. TCRdb reprocessed the 5' RACE reads and reports one entry per CDR3 protein, with no DNA. This sample carries 88,000 or so distinct CDR3 sequences, with around 6.8% going to the ten biggest clones. The germline CDR1 and CDR2 sequences are SGHTA and FQGNSA. The CDR3 loop spans 16 amino acids. This chain connects TRBV7-2 to TRBJ2-5; there is no DNA to check the TCRdb D call of TRBD1. Sequenced input: blood. This TCR came from a human donor with ulcerative colitis or Crohn's disease, or a healthy co-twin of an affected twin (not recorded which). This CDR3 is CASSLSPGLGQETQYF.